These 15 T cell receptor beta chains came from one sample sequenced in a study of blood T cell repertoires in COVID-19. Assay: immunoSEQ multiplex PCR; the TCRdb copy retains only in-frame clones and omits some. The sample holds roughly 140,000 clones; 85% to 90% are singletons and the top ten take around 16%. The sample taken for sequencing was peripheral blood. These receptors came from a woman aged 40 to 55 with acute or convalescent COVID-19.

The rearrangement joins TRBV5-6 to TRBJ1-1; 8 bases are shared with TRBD1. Per the germline V gene, CDR1 is SGHDT and CDR2 is YYEEEE. The CDR3 is 14 residues long. V was pared by 2 bases and J by 1 base, with 1 base of the junction left unmatched. The DNA of the CDR3 is TGTGCCAGCAGCTTTGGGACAGGGAACACTGAAGCTTTCTTT. Its protein product is CASSFGTGNTEAFF.

The V call is TRBV9, the J call TRBJ2-2; possibly TRBD2 for D (6 bases). Germline values: CDR1 SGDLS, CDR2 YYNGEE. The CDR3 sequence is 16 residues long. The V end was cut by 4 bases, the J end by 8 bases, with 21 bases between. CDR3 amino acids: CASSPRDGSGAGELFF. CDR3 nucleotide sequence: TGTGCCAGCAGCCCCAGGGACGGGAGTGGGGCAGGGGAGCTGTTTTTT.

The gene calls are TRBV28 and TRBJ2-3; 8 nucleotides align to TRBD2. The CDR3 has 13 residues. Trimming took 8 bases from V and 2 from J; bases not matched to a gene: 3. Germline lookup yields CDR1 MDHEN and CDR2 SYDVKM. Written as DNA, the CDR3 is TGTGCCAGCCGGCGGGGGGCCACAGATACGCAGTATTTT. The encoded protein is CASRRGATDTQYF.

This clone came up a few times. This chain connects TRBV29-1 to TRBJ1-3, with a possible D match to TRBD1 (5 bases). CDR1 is SQVTM and CDR2 is ANQGSEA in the germline V gene. Between the trimmed V and J ends, which lost 4 bases and 0 bases, there was a span of 10 bases. The length of the CDR3 is 14 residues. The CDR3 here is CSVATGVSGNTIYF. The CDR3, as DNA: TGCAGCGTTGCTACGGGGGTCTCTGGAAACACCATATATTTT.

This chain links TRBV11-3 with TRBJ2-7; 7 bases agree with TRBD1. V dropped 1 base and J dropped 9; count of bases not matched to a gene: 9. Germline V gene data show CDR1 as SGHNT and CDR2 as YENEEA. The CDR3 spans 14 residues. CDR3 in DNA: TGTGCCAGCAGCTTAGTGTCTACAGGGGATGTGCAGTACTTC. The encoded protein is CASSLVSTGDVQYF.

V is TRBV9 and J is TRBJ2-7; 9 nucleotides agree with TRBD2. Germline V CDR1 and CDR2: SGDLS, YYNGEE. The J segment lost 4 bases and the V segment lost 0 bases, leaving 5 bases of the junction unmatched. The CDR3 sequence is 15 residues long. In DNA form, the CDR3 reads TGTGCCAGCAGCGTAGATATTAGCGGGAGTTACGAGCAGTACTTC. This sequence encodes CASSVDISGSYEQYF.

The rearrangement uses TRBV30 and TRBJ2-7; the match to TRBD1 covers 9 bases. The CDR3 extends over 15 amino acids. V dropped 4 bases and J dropped 5; count of bases not matched to a gene: 12. The germline gives CDR1 GTSNPN, CDR2 SVGIG (reference sequence). The CDR3, as DNA: TGTGCCTGGACGCCTCGGCGAACAGGGGGCCACGAGCAGTACTTC. Amino acids: CAWTPRRTGGHEQYF.

V usage is TRBV7-9 and J usage is TRBJ2-1, with 7 bases matching TRBD2. This CDR3 has 17 residues. Trimming removed 3 bases from V and 4 bases from J; junction bases left unmatched: 12. Per the germline V gene, CDR1 is SEHNR and CDR2 is FQNEAQ (reference sequence). This chain's CDR3 is CASSLPVLSGQYNEQFF. CDR3 nucleotide sequence: TGTGCCAGCAGCTTGCCCGTGCTTAGCGGGCAATACAATGAGCAGTTCTTC.

The chain is built from TRBV25-1 and TRBJ2-2; 8 nucleotides align to TRBD1. Looked up from germline, CDR1 is MGHDK and CDR2 is SYGVNS. With 3 bases clipped from V and 6 bases from J, the junction kept 6 bases outside the gene matches. This CDR3 is built from 15 residues. Here the CDR3 DNA reads TGTGCCAGCAGTGAGACAGGGGTTTTGGCCGGGGAGCTGTTTTTT. Translated, it gives CASSETGVLAGELFF.

The gene calls are TRBV15 and TRBJ1-1; 9 bases align to TRBD1. Trimming at V came to 6 bases and at J to 5 bases, leaving 10 bases not matched to a gene. This CDR3 is built from 15 residues. Germline V lookup: CDR1 LNHNV, CDR2 YYDKDF (reference sequence). CDR3 in DNA: TGTGCCACCAGTCGGACAGGGGCCCGGGGGACTGAAGCTTTCTTT. Its translation: CATSRTGARGTEAFF.

The rearrangement joins TRBV14 to TRBJ2-1; 8 positions agree with TRBD1. Germline V gene data show CDR1 as SGHDN and CDR2 as FVKESK. After removal of 5 bases from V and 7 bases from J, the junction contained 4 bases not matched to a gene. The CDR3 is 13 residues long. Here the CDR3 reads CASSDWTGNEQFF. The CDR3 DNA sequence: TGTGCCAGCAGCGACTGGACAGGGAATGAGCAGTTCTTC.

This clone appeared once. This chain joins TRBV5-6 and TRBJ2-1, with D unclear. The germline V gene encodes CDR1 SGHDT and CDR2 YYEEEE. V dropped 0 bases and J dropped 9 bases, with 7 bases sitting between them. CDR3 length equals 12 residues. CDR3 in amino acids: CASSLGRVEQFF. The CDR3 DNA sequence: TGTGCCAGCAGCTTGGGTCGTGTTGAGCAGTTCTTC.

The chain combines TRBV19 with TRBJ2-2; TRBD1 might be the D (5 bases). This CDR3 region has 15 residues. Germline assignment: CDR1 LNHDA and CDR2 SQIVND (reference sequence). V was cut by 3 bases and J by 2 bases, with 10 bases left in between. This chain's CDR3 is CASSIYQGNTGELFF. The CDR3 nucleotides read TGTGCCAGTAGTATTTATCAGGGCAACACCGGGGAGCTGTTTTTT.

This clone showed up just once. The V and J genes are TRBV25-1 and TRBJ1-5; D not certain. Germline V gene lookup returns CDR1 MGHDK and CDR2 SYGVNS. The ends were cut back, 8 bases at V and 4 bases at J, with 18 bases in the middle. The CDR3 contains 15 residues. CDR3 in DNA: TGTGCCAGCCTCGACCCGGGAAAAAAGAATCAGCCCCAGCATTTT. It specifies CASLDPGKKNQPQHF.

The chain is built from TRBV3-1 (or the pseudogene TRBV3-2) and TRBJ2-7; TRBD2 aligns across 13 bases. Germline V gene lookup returns CDR1 LGHDT and CDR2 YNNKEL (reference sequence). Losses at the gene ends were 3 bases for V and 4 bases for J; bases not matched to a gene: 6. The length of the CDR3 is 16 residues. CDR3 region: CASSHMGLAGRYEQYF. The CDR3 bases are TGTGCCAGCAGCCACATGGGACTAGCGGGGCGATACGAGCAGTACTTC.